This T cell receptor beta chain was captured in a study of T cell responses to AZD1222 COVID-19 vaccine listed by TCRdb under 2021. Describing the broader study: Because spike-specific TCR depth and breadth did not differ between the two schedules, AZD1222 recipients who got a second dose at roughly 4 weeks were pooled with those who got a second dose at roughly 12 weeks. A total of 230 to 250 trial participants underwent TCR sequencing, of whom around 200 received two doses of AZD1222 and about 25 received two doses of the MenACWY control vaccine. Trial participants were enrolled by age into subgroups of 18-55, 56-69 and 70-plus years, and around 140, 26 and 57 TCR-sequenced participants, respectively, were included in these subgroups. Study-level results and caveats: In the small 56-69-year group, the increase in depth fell short of significance, most likely because of low power. Because no day 14 peak-response samples were available, the repertoires could be characterized only after the peak T cell response. Nearly half of unique spike-specific TCRs reportedly recognized epitopes outside regions mutated in the B.1.351 and B.1.1.7 variants. Conclusions about previously exposed vaccinees were limited because only six AZD1222 recipients were SARS-CoV-2 seropositive at baseline. Spike-specific TCR breadth and depth rose significantly after two AZD1222 doses compared with day 0 and with MenACWY recipients. Participants were mostly white British, with more females than males. The authors suggested clonal diversity may have been underestimated. The vaccine-associated CD4 TCRs covered the entire spike protein, and the dominant responses fell in regions 160-218 and 743-854.

V is shortened by 5 bases, J by 2 bases, and the region joining them spans 18 bases. CDR1 is given as MNHEY and CDR2 as SMNVEV, both from the germline V gene (reference sequence). The CDR3 spans 16 residues, from the cysteine through the phenylalanine. Only the CDR3 portion is preserved as DNA: 48 bases, with reading frame beginning at the first base. To note about this clone: No antigen is known for it. Qualities for individual bases were not recorded, and no much larger clone is one base off.

The CDR3 regions of human TCRbeta chains were analyzed by immunosequencing. The study's processing was this. TCRs in the repertoires were compared against a reference library of SARS-CoV-2-specific TCRs that had been generated with the MIRA antigen-specificity platform. Breadth was defined as the fraction of unique TCRs that were SARS-CoV-2-associated. Depth was defined as the fraction of total T cells that were SARS-CoV-2-associated. Using the MIRA data, every spike-specific TCR was mapped to the spike region that the TCR reacted to and assigned to either a CD4 or a CD8 class. Log10-transformed breadth and depth values were compared by one-way ANOVA with Sidak's multiple comparisons tests. TCRdb carries this immuneACCESS record with in-frame sequences only. Its versions omit some clonotypes, under half of them owing to an unresolved V gene in the studies checked, with the rest unexplained. V, J and clone size are taken as reported in that table, and D and trimming were inferred from the DNA itself. The sample contains about 90,000 clones, approximately 86% of them found a single time. About 7.7% of the sample lies in the top ten.

Sample time point, as interpreted from the label and publication: baseline before first vaccination. Samples from vaccinated people were obtained from the UK trials COV001 and COV002, which included a single-blind randomized controlled phase 2/3 trial of AZD1222 (ChAdOx1 nCoV-19) in healthy adults. For TCRbeta chain sequencing, PBMC samples were collected from trial participants at day 0 and at day 28 after the second dose. The rearrangement joined TRBV27 to TRBJ1-2, and the D gene may be TRBD1, 6 bases matching. Here the sequenced sample was peripheral blood, taken on day 0 of AZD1222 vaccination. This sequence was found in an adult in good health. The encoded CDR3 is CASSTTIQGANYGYTF. The nucleotide sequence reads as follows: TGTGCCAGCAGTACCACTATACAGGGAGCCAACTATGGCTACACCTTC.